This T cell receptor (beta chain) was sequenced for a study of low-dose radiotherapy and immunotherapy resistance in tumors (dated by TCRdb to the early 2020s). With regard to the full study: Patients in Cohort 1 were given 0.5 Gy per fraction every 2 weeks, and the prescribed total PTV dose was 6.5 Gy. Patients in Cohort 2 were given 1 Gy per fraction every two weeks, for a total of 13 Gy across 26 weeks. Patients were given nivolumab as a 240 mg flat dose every two weeks and ipilimumab at 1 mg/kg every six weeks, with both drugs delivered intravenously. Cyclophosphamide 200 mg/m2 was administered intravenously every two weeks, one day before each radiation and immunotherapy administration. Starting on cycle 1 day 1, patients took 300 mg of aspirin by mouth once a day for four cycles. To make first-strand cDNA, Superscript III was used along with a set of TRAV- and TRBV-specific primers so that both the TCRalpha and TCRbeta chains were covered. Randomization of trial participants into treatment groups was not performed. The translational analysis covered eight patients: three from the first dose cohort and the first five from the second dose cohort.

In this sample, this clonotype turned up many times. Which antigen it targets is not known. Base-call qualities are not available, and no considerably larger clone is one nucleotide away. Sequencing was performed on an Illumina HiSeq 2500. An approximately 19-cycle PCR with Phusion amplified the TCRs, pairing a constant-region primer with the adapter that was attached to the V primers. Amplification of the isolated mRNA was done with the MessageAmp II aRNA Amplification Kit, which involved a 16-hour in vitro transcription at 37 degrees C. The Dynabeads mRNA DIRECT Purification Kit was used to isolate mRNA for TCR sequencing. Indexed Illumina adapters were added in a second Phusion PCR of 20 to 30 cycles, after which AMPure XP beads were used to purify the products. In the original analysis: Using custom Perl scripts, TCR sequences that encoded the same protein were pooled, out-of-frame sequences were dropped, and the abundance of each clonotype was calculated. The analysis excluded TCR sequences that were supported by just one read. Among the metrics used to describe the repertoires were Shannon entropy, Gini index, clonality, richness, and the frequency of TCRs shared between repertoires. The raw public reads went through TCRdb reprocessing: fastp at Q25, MiXCR clone calling, in-frame beta chains kept. Under each unique CDR3 protein, matching rows form one entry showing the most common genes and DNA. The V and J calls come from TCRdb's annotation, not from the publication. This sample comprises some 52,000 distinct CDR3 sequences, around a third of them detected only once. The ten largest account for roughly 8.2% of the sample.

The time point label corresponds to: after trial treatment. The meaning of the sample's treatment or condition label: LDRT plus nivolumab, ipilimumab, low-dose cyclophosphamide and aspirin (RACIN trial). The donors took part in RACIN, a single-arm, phase I, dose-escalation trial that combined nivolumab, ipilimumab, aspirin, low-dose cyclophosphamide and low-dose radiotherapy. Patients with advanced, TIL-negative solid tumors were considered eligible. V and J are trimmed by 6 bases and 2 bases, and the gene matches miss 13 bases of the junction. The CDR3 holds 17 amino acids from the cysteine to the phenylalanine. The kept DNA is CDR3 alone, 51 bases in frame from the first base. CDR1 and CDR2 (DFQATT, SNEGSKA) derive from the germline V gene (reference sequence).

The sample consisted of PBMCs, taken after low-dose radiotherapy plus immunotherapy. This receptor was identified in a male donor with rectosigmoid adenocarcinoma. The receptor chain draws on TRBV20-1 and TRBJ2-2, with 9 middle bases fitting TRBD2. The DNA reads as follows: TGCAGTGCCCCGCCAGCGGGGGGTGTTCCTAACACCGGGGAGCTGTTTTTT. This yields the protein CSAPPAGGVPNTGELFF.